The entry below describes one T cell receptor (beta chain). Its antigen is unknown. No base quality values were provided; no much bigger clone lies one nucleotide off. CDR1 and CDR2 are read off the germline V gene as KGHSH and LQKENI. V gives up 4 bases and J gives up 5 bases, and the segment between their germline ends measures 12 bases. The CDR3 runs 14 amino acids, cysteine and phenylalanine included. CDR3 DNA is the only sequence kept; it has 42 bases, read in frame from the first base. Participants in the prospective study were aged about 18 to 95 years, lived in 20 to 25 United States geographic areas, and enrolled through a virtual design. Cohort assignment in the prospective study relied on participant-reported clinical history from a screening survey and a study questionnaire. ImmuneRACE Cohort 3 recovered participants were defined by two consecutive negative NP/OP PCR tests, healthcare professional clearance, or symptom resolution. In the prospective study, whole blood, serum and a nasopharyngeal or oropharyngeal swab were collected from each participant by mobile phlebotomists. Participants in the prospective study had the option to provide additional blood draws and questionnaires over a roughly 2-month period. Before DNA extraction, prospective study blood samples were shipped either frozen or at room temperature.

This specimen belongs to a study of blood T cell repertoires in COVID-19 (dated by TCRdb to 2018 to 2020). Background for the entire study: Samples covering the acute and convalescent phases of COVID-19 were provided by collaborators in the United States, Italy and Spain. The prospective study material was composed of cDNA or gDNA derived from T cells, B-cell-depleted T cells, or PBMCs. Where available, HLA class I and class II types were obtained from metadata supplied by the sample provider rather than from assay-based typing. The repertoires were released in a freely available public database intended as a resource for research on the immune response to SARS-CoV-2. Subjects who had been exposed to COVID-19, were actively infected with it, or had recovered from it provided the deeply sampled blood TCRbeta repertoires that made up the dataset. Nearly every sample came with metadata listing a de-identified subject ID, COVID-19 status, age in years and sex. Samples were obtained from the ongoing ImmuneRACE study (first 160 participants) and from 1,254 subjects provided by 6 global collaborators.

Points the paper makes about the study in general: The quantity of clinical and demographic metadata differed by source and by participant and was supplied without curation.

TCRbeta CDR3 regions were amplified from genomic DNA using the immunoSEQ Assay, a bias-controlled multiplex PCR. Under the source paper's analysis protocol: The number of nucleated cells in each sample was estimated from the amplification of reference gene primers within the assay. Sequence reads were collapsed and filtered to measure the absolute abundance of every unique TCRbeta CDR3 rearrangement. For each sample, productive Simpson clonality was calculated by taking the square root of Simpson's diversity index across productive rearrangements. Imported from immuneACCESS, the table was reduced by TCRdb to in-frame sequences with V and J called. These copies leave out some clones; in studies compared against another copy, an unresolved V gene accounts for under half, and the cause of the remainder is not known. V and J calls and clone size are as listed in that table; D and trimming were resolved from the DNA. The sample yields about 270,000 clones; around 90% were counted once. The ten most abundant clones make up under 3.5% of the sample.

The sequence was collected from a woman aged 50 to 60 who had recovered from COVID-19. Recombination linked TRBV18 to TRBJ2-1; too little of a D gene remains to name it. The specimen sequenced was PBMCs or T cells enriched from blood (not recorded which). The DNA sequence is given as TGTGCCAGCTCACTACGCGACATAAACAATGAGCAGTTCTTC. This sequence encodes CASSLRDINNEQFF.